What follows are 26 T cell receptor beta chains derived from one specimen sequenced in a study of neoadjuvant anti-PD-1 for oral cavity cancer listed by TCRdb under 2021. Libraries were built with the immunoSEQ multiplex PCR assay. The clones in this table, taken by TCRdb from immuneACCESS, are in-frame only. Not every clone is retained; where verified, under half of the shortfall comes from an unresolved V gene, and the cause of the rest is unknown. In this sample the table shows fewer than 15,000 clones, roughly 60% of which occur a single time. The ten largest account for approximately 12% of the sample. This specimen's time point label, interpreted: before neoadjuvant nivolumab. The starting material was tumor tissue, obtained before nivolumab (anti-PD-1) treatment. These receptors came from a person between 40 and 80 years old with oral cavity squamous cell carcinoma.

This clone is large in the sample. The chain is built from TRBV27 and TRBJ2-7; TRBD2 agrees at 8 bases. This CDR3 has 14 amino acids. Trimming took 5 bases from V and 6 from J; bases not matched to a gene: 9. Looked up from germline, CDR1 is MNHEY and CDR2 is SMNVEV (reference sequence). CDR3 nucleotides: TGTGCCAGCAGTCCCGGGGGGGCCGGGAGCGAGCAGTACTTC. It is translated as CASSPGGAGSEQYF.

The V gene is TRBV5-1, the J gene TRBJ2-6; weak D call: TRBD1 (5 bases). V lost 1 base, J lost 4 bases, and 9 bases lay in between. Per germline, CDR1 SGHRS and CDR2 YFSETQ. The CDR3 extends over 15 amino acids. In DNA, the CDR3 is TGCGCCAGCAGCTTGACAGGTGACGGGGCCAACGTCCTGACTTTC. Translation: CASSLTGDGANVLTF.

This sequence joins TRBV11-3 and TRBJ2-3, with D unclear. The germline V gene encodes CDR1 SGHNT and CDR2 YENEEA. This CDR3 comprises 17 residues. Trimming took 4 bases from V and 3 from J, leaving 20 bases between them. The CDR3 bases are TGTGCCAGCAGCTGTAGGCACCCCAAGTCTTGGACAGATACGCAGTATTTT. Residues: CASSCRHPKSWTDTQYF.

This clone came up a few times. The chain links TRBV11-1 to TRBJ2-1; TRBD2 aligns across 9 bases. The V and J ends lost 2 bases and 5 bases, in that order; junction bases with no gene match: 4. Germline V gene lookup returns CDR1 SGHAT and CDR2 FQDESV (reference sequence). The CDR3 spans 15 residues. In DNA, the CDR3 is TGTGCCAGCAGCTTAACCAGCGGGAGGCACAATGAGCAGTTCTTC. Its protein product is CASSLTSGRHNEQFF.

V and J are TRBV11-2 and TRBJ1-2; 9 positions match TRBD1. The CDR3 contains 15 residues. V lost 3 bases, J lost 7 bases, and 9 bases stayed unmatched. CDR1 SGHAT and CDR2 FQNNGV come from the germline V gene. The CDR3 here is CASSFYTGGLGGYTF. CDR3 nucleotide sequence: TGTGCCAGCAGCTTCTACACAGGGGGCTTAGGTGGCTACACCTTC.

The rearrangement uses TRBV27 and TRBJ2-1, with TRBD2 as a possible D gene (6 bases). V was clipped by 5 bases and J by 4 bases, with 21 bases between them. The CDR3 has 17 residues. Germline assignment: CDR1 MNHEY and CDR2 SMNVEV (reference sequence). CDR3 sequence (DNA): TGTGCCAGCAGTCCAACCTCCGCGCTAGCGTCATACAATGAGCAGTTCTTC. Translation: CASSPTSALASYNEQFF.

This sequence joins TRBV6-5 and TRBJ1-2, with 8 bases fitting TRBD1. Per germline, CDR1 MNHEY and CDR2 SVGAGI. The CDR3 extends over 13 amino acids. V trimming: 6 bases; J trimming: 6 bases; junction bases outside the gene matches: 6. The CDR3 loop is CASSRDRGHGYTF. In nucleotides, the CDR3 is TGTGCCAGCAGCCGCGACAGGGGACATGGCTACACCTTC.

This sequence joins TRBV10-3 and TRBJ2-1; D ambiguous. V gave up 0 bases and J gave up 7 bases, with 16 bases separating them. Per the germline V gene, CDR1 is ENHRY and CDR2 is SYGVKD. This CDR3 region has 16 residues. The DNA of the CDR3 is TGTGCCATCAGTGAGTCCGGAGCGCCCCCAAAAAATGAGCAGTTCTTC. It translates to CAISESGAPPKNEQFF.

The gene calls are TRBV6-1 and TRBJ2-2; D gene uncertain. Germline V gene data show CDR1 as MNHNS and CDR2 as SASEGT. The V end was cut by 6 bases, the J end by 1 base, with 9 bases between. CDR3 length: 14 residues. CDR3 sequence reads: CASRDEGNTGELFF. The CDR3 DNA is TGTGCCAGCAGGGACGAAGGGAACACCGGGGAGCTGTTTTTT.

The gene calls are TRBV6-5 and TRBJ1-1, with no clear D. Germline CDR1 and CDR2: MNHEY and SVGAGI. V was shortened by 5 bases and J by 6 bases, with 16 bases between the two germline ends. The CDR3 extends over 14 amino acids. Here the CDR3 reads CASSDRVSLSEAFF. In nucleotides, the CDR3 is TGTGCCAGCAGTGACCGGGTGAGCTTGTCTGAAGCTTTCTTT.

The chain recombines TRBV25-1 with TRBJ2-5, with TRBD2 identical over 10 bases. Germline V lookup: CDR1 MGHDK, CDR2 SYGVNS. With V trimmed by 8 bases and J by 5 bases, 11 bases remained unmatched. CDR3 size: 15 residues. The CDR3 here is CASSRPAGGPETQYF. CDR3 DNA sequence: TGTGCCAGCTCAAGGCCAGCGGGAGGGCCTGAGACCCAGTACTTC.

The rearrangement uses TRBV12-5 and TRBJ2-2; TRBD1 matches at 10 bases. The ends lost 1 base at V and 6 bases at J; junction bases unmatched: 2. The CDR3 spans 15 residues. Germline V lookup: CDR1 LGHNT, CDR2 FRNRAP. The DNA of the CDR3 is TGTGCTAGTGGTTTGGGACAGGGGGCGGCCGGGGAGCTGTTTTTT. This codes for CASGLGQGAAGELFF.

The chain has TRBV11-2 and TRBJ2-7; 9 bases are a match to TRBD2. Germline V CDR1 and CDR2: SGHAT, FQNNGV. J was trimmed by 6 bases and V by 0 bases; bases with no gene match: 6. The CDR3 loop spans 15 amino acids. The CDR3 DNA sequence: TGTGCCAGCAGCTTAGAAGTGCTAGCGGGACGCGAGCAGTACTTC. This gives the protein CASSLEVLAGREQYF.

The chain links TRBV5-1 to TRBJ1-2; TRBD1 is a possible D gene (5 bases). The CDR3 is 13 amino acids. V lost 4 bases, J lost 4 bases, and 11 bases lay in between. In germline, CDR1 is SGHRS, CDR2 YFSETQ. The CDR3 reads CASSVRDGYGYTF. The CDR3 DNA follows: TGCGCCAGCAGCGTCCGGGACGGCTATGGCTACACCTTC.

The rearrangement joins TRBV27 to TRBJ2-2; D not resolved. Germline CDR1 is MNHEY and CDR2 is SMNVEV (reference sequence). CDR3 size: 12 residues. Deletions cut 1 base from V and 5 bases from J, with 2 bases between. The CDR3 region is CASSLLTGELFF. DNA for the CDR3: TGTGCCAGCAGTTTATTAACCGGGGAGCTGTTTTTT.

The V call is TRBV5-1, the J call TRBJ2-3; no reliable D call. CDR1 is SGHRS, CDR2 YFSETQ, per germline. The CDR3 is made up of 12 amino acids. The ends were cut back, 2 bases at V and 4 bases at J, with 5 bases in the middle. In DNA, the CDR3 is TGCGCCAGCAGCTTCCCCCCAGATACGCAGTATTTT. Its translation: CASSFPPDTQYF.

This clone has a handful of counts. The chain is built from TRBV29-1 and TRBJ2-2; a weak D match, TRBD2 (6 bases). The CDR3 consists of 12 residues. Trimming pared 7 bases from V and 5 bases from J, leaving 11 bases between. Germline CDR1 is SQVTM and CDR2 is ANQGSEA. In DNA form, the CDR3 reads TGCAGCGGCGGGGATCGTACCGGGGAGCTGTTTTTT. As protein: CSGGDRTGELFF.

The chain employs TRBV30 and TRBJ2-7, with D perhaps TRBD2 (6 bases). Trimming stripped 2 bases from V and 4 bases from J, with 15 bases between. Germline loops: CDR1 GTSNPN, CDR2 SVGIG (reference sequence). CDR3 length: 14 amino acids. The CDR3: CAWSMEGPSYEQYF. The CDR3 bases are TGTGCCTGGAGTATGGAGGGCCCATCGTACGAGCAGTACTTC.

The genes are TRBV6-5 and TRBJ1-2; perhaps TRBD1 as D (5 bases). The V end lost 5 bases, the J end lost 6 bases, and 13 bases lay between the germline ends. The CDR3 sequence is 13 residues long. The germline CDR1 and CDR2 sequences are MNHEY and SVGAGI. CDR3 in amino acids: CASSQTGEHGYTF. The DNA for the CDR3 is TGTGCCAGCAGTCAAACGGGGGAGCATGGCTACACCTTC.

The V call is TRBV11-3, the J call TRBJ2-1; D ambiguous. The V end was cut by 5 bases, the J end by 8 bases, with 7 bases between. The CDR3 has 11 residues. CDR1 is SGHNT and CDR2 is YENEEA in the germline V gene. The CDR3 sequence: CASSPGHEQFF. DNA of the CDR3: TGTGCCAGCAGCCCCGGGCATGAGCAGTTCTTC. Variable domain in full (rest from reference TRBV11-3 and TRBJ2-1): EAGVVQSPRYKIIEKKQPVAFWCNPISGHNTLYWYLQNLGQGPELLIRYENEEAVDDSQLPKDRFSAERLKGVDSTLKIQPAELGDSAVYLCASSPGHEQFFGPGTRLTVL.

By share, this clone counts as medium-sized. The chain's CDR3 is CASSITDRGRIEAFF. In nucleotides, the CDR3 is TGTGCCAGCAGCATCACGGACAGGGGGCGAATTGAAGCTTTCTTT. V is TRBV11-2 and J is TRBJ1-1, with 11 bases that match TRBD1. Germline-derived CDR1 and CDR2 are SGHAT and FQNNGV. V dropped 5 bases and J dropped 7; count of bases not matched to a gene: 9. CDR3 length: 15 amino acids.

The CDR3 nucleotides are TGTGCCAGCAGCGGGGGACAGTGGACTGAAGCTTTCTTT. Its translation: CASSGGQWTEAFF. The chain uses TRBV9 and TRBJ1-1; TRBD1 matches at 7 bases. Germline V gene lookup returns CDR1 SGDLS and CDR2 YYNGEE. The V segment lost 3 bases and the J segment 5 bases; nucleotides outside the gene matches: 4. The CDR3 is 13 residues long.

The V and J genes are TRBV4-1 and TRBJ2-2; D ambiguous. Trimming stripped 5 bases from V and 5 bases from J, with 9 bases between. The germline CDR1 and CDR2 sequences are MGHRA and YSYEKL. This CDR3 is built from 13 residues. As DNA, the CDR3 is TGCGCCAGCAGCGACGGCTCAACCGGGGAGCTGTTTTTT. Translation: CASSDGSTGELFF.

J is TRBJ1-2 and V is TRBV19; a weak D match, TRBD1 (6 bases). Trimming pared 7 bases from V and 7 bases from J, leaving 22 bases between. Germline V CDR1 and CDR2: LNHDA, SQIVND (reference sequence). There are 15 residues in the CDR3. Written as DNA, the CDR3 is TGTGCCAGTACCAAACAGGACAGAGAGCCTGGTGGCTACACCTTC. The encoded protein is CASTKQDREPGGYTF.

The V and J genes are TRBV7-9 and TRBJ1-1; D is undetermined. Trimming stripped 6 bases from V and 1 base from J, with 12 bases between. From germline, CDR1 is SEHNR and CDR2 FQNEAQ (reference sequence). This CDR3 comprises 14 residues. CDR3 protein: CASRPSIENTEAFF. The DNA of the CDR3 is TGTGCCAGCAGGCCCTCTATAGAGAACACTGAAGCTTTCTTT.

This chain connects TRBV13 to TRBJ2-2; TRBD1 agrees at 8 bases. V shed 5 bases, J shed 8 bases, and the junction held 7 bases outside the gene matches. CDR1 and CDR2 from the germline V gene are PRHDT and FYEKMQ (reference sequence). The CDR3 totals 14 residues. As DNA, the CDR3 is TGTGCCAGCAGCAAGGACAGGGTATCGGGGGAGCTGTTTTTT. As protein: CASSKDRVSGELFF. The full variable domain, with the rest looked up from reference TRBV13 and TRBJ2-2, is AAGVIQSPRHLIKEKRETATLKCYPIPRHDTVYWYQQGPGQDPQFLISFYEKMQSDKGSIPDRFSAQQFSDYHSELNMSSLELGDSALYFCASSKDRVSGELFFGEGSRLTVL.